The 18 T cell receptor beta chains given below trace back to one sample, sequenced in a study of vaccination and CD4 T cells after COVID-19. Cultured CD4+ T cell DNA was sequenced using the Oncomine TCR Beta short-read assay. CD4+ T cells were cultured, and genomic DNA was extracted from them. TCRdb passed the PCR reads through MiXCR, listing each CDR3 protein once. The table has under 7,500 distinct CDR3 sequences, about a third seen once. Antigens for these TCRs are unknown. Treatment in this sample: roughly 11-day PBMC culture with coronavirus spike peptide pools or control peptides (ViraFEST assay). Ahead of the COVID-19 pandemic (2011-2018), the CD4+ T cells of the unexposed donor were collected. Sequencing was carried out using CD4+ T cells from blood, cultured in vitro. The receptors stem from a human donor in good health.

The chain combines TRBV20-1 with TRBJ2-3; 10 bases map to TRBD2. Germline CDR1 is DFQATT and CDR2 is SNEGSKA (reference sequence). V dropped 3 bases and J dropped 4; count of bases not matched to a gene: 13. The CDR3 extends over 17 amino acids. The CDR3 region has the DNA TGCAGTGCTAGGGCTACCCCCGGGACTAGCGTCCCAGATACGCAGTATTTT. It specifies CSARATPGTSVPDTQYF.

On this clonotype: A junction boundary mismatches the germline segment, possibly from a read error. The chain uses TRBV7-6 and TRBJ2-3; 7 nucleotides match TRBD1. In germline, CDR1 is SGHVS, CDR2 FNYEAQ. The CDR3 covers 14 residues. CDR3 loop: CASSLQGSTDTQYF. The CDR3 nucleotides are TGTGCTAGCAGCTTACAGGGGAGCACAGATACGCAGTATTTT.

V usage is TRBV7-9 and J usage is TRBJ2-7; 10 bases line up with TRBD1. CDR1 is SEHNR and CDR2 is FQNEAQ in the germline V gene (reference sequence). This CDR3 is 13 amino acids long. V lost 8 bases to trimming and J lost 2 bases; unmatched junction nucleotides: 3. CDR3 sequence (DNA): TGTGCCAGCGCTGACAGGGGGCCCTACGAGCAGTACTTC. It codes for CASADRGPYEQYF.

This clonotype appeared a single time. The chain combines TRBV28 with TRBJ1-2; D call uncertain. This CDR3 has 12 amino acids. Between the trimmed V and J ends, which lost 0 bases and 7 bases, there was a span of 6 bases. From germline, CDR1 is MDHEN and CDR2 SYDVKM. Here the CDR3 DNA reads TGTGCCAGCAGTTTATGGCCTGGTGGCTACACCTTC. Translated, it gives CASSLWPGGYTF.

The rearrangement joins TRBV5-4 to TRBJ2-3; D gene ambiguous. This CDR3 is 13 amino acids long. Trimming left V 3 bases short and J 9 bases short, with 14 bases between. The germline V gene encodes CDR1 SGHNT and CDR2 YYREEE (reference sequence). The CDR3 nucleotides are TGTGCCAGCAGCTACCCTGGCCGCGGAACGCAGTATTTT. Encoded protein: CASSYPGRGTQYF.

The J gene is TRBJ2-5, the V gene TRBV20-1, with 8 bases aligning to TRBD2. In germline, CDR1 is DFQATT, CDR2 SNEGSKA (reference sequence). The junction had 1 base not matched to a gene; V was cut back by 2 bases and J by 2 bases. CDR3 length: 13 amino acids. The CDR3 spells CSARLAGQETQYF. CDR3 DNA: TGCAGTGCTAGATTAGCGGGGCAAGAGACCCAGTACTTC.

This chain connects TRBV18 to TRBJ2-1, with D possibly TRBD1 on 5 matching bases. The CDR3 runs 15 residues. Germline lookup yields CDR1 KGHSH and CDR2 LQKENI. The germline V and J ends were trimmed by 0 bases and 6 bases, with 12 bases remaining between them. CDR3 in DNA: TGTGCCAGCTCACCACCGTTTCCAGGGATCAATGAGCAGTTCTTC. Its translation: CASSPPFPGINEQFF.

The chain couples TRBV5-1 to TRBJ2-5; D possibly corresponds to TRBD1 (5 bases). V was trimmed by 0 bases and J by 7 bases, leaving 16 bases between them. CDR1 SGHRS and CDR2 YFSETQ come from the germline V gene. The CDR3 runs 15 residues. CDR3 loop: CASSLEGRVLGTQYF. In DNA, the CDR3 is TGCGCCAGCAGCTTGGAGGGCAGGGTTCTTGGGACCCAGTACTTC.

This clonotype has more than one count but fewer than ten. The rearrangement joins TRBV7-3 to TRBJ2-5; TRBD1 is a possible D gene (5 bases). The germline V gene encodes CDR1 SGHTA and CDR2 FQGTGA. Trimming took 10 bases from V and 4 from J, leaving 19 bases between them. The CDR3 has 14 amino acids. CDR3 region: CANRLGIQGETQYF. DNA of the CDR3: TGTGCCAACCGGTTGGGGATCCAGGGAGAGACCCAGTACTTC. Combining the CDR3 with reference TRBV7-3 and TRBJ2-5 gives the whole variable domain GAGVSQTPSNKVTEKGKYVELRCDPISGHTALYWYRQSLGQGPEFLIYFQGTGAADDSGLPNDRFFAVRPEGSVSTLKIQRTERGDSAVYLCANRLGIQGETQYFGPGTRLLVL.

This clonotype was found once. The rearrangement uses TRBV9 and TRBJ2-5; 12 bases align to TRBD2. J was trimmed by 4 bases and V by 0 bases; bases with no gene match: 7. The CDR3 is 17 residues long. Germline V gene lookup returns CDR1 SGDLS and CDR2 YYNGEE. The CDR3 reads CASSVATGLAGGETQYF. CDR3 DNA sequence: TGTGCCAGCAGCGTAGCTACGGGACTAGCGGGTGGAGAGACCCAGTACTTC.

In DNA, the CDR3 is TGTGCCAGCTCACCCGGGACTAGCGGTTACGAGCAGTACTTC. Translated, it gives CASSPGTSGYEQYF. The genes are TRBV18 and TRBJ2-7; 11 bases line up with TRBD2. The V segment lost 3 bases and the J segment 4 bases; nucleotides outside the gene matches: 2. CDR3 length: 14 amino acids. Germline V gene lookup returns CDR1 KGHSH and CDR2 LQKENI.

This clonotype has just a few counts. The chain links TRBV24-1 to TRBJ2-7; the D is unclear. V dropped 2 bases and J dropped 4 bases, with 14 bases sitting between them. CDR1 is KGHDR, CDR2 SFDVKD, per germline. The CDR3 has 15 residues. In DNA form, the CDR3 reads TGTGCCACCAGTGATTCAGTGGGCCTTCGGTACGAGCAGTACTTC. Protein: CATSDSVGLRYEQYF.

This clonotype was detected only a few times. The CDR3 protein is CASSPRTSGSSEQYF. DNA for the CDR3: TGTGCCAGCAGCCCCCGGACTAGCGGGAGTTCCGAGCAGTACTTC. The chain employs TRBV7-8 and TRBJ2-7; 13 positions agree with TRBD2. Germline CDR1 and CDR2: SGHVS and FQNEAQ. The CDR3 is 15 amino acids. After removal of 5 bases from V and 6 bases from J, the junction contained 7 bases not matched to a gene.

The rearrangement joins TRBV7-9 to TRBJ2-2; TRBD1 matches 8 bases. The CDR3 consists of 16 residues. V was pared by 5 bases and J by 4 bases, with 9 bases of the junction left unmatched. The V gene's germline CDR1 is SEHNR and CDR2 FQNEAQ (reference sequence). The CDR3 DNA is TGTGCCAGCAGCCCACCGGACAGGGACTTCACCGGGGAGCTGTTTTTT. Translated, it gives CASSPPDRDFTGELFF.

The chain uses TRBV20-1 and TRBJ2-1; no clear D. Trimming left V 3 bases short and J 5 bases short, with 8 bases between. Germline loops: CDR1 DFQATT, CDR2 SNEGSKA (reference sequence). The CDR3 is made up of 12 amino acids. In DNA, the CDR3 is TGCAGTGCTAGGGGCGGAGACAATGAGCAGTTCTTC. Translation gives CSARGGDNEQFF.

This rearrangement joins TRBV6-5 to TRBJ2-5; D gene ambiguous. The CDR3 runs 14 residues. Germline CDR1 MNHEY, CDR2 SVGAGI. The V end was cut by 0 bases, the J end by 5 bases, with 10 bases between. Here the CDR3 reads CASSYSPGSETQYF. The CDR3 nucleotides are TGTGCCAGCAGTTACTCTCCGGGCAGCGAGACCCAGTACTTC.

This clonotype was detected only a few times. The DNA of the CDR3 is TGTGCCAGCAGTTTACAGGGCTACGAGCAGTACTTC. Its translation is CASSLQGYEQYF. V usage is TRBV28 and J usage is TRBJ2-7; maybe TRBD1 (5 bases). This CDR3 region has 12 residues. CDR1 is MDHEN and CDR2 is SYDVKM in the germline V gene. Trimming shortened V by 2 bases and J by 3 bases, and 5 bases separated the two germline ends. Using reference TRBV28 and TRBJ2-7 for the parts outside the CDR3, the full variable domain is DVKVTQSSRYLVKRTGEKVFLECVQDMDHENMFWYRQDPGLGLRLIYFSYDVKMKEKGDIPEGYSVSREKKERFSLILESASTNQTSMYLCASSLQGYEQYFGPGTRLTVT.

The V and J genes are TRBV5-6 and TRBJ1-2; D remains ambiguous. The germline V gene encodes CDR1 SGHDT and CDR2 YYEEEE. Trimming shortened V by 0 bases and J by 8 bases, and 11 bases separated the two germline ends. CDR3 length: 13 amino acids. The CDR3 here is CASSLGRESGYTF. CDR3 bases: TGTGCCAGCAGCTTGGGGAGGGAAAGCGGCTACACCTTC.